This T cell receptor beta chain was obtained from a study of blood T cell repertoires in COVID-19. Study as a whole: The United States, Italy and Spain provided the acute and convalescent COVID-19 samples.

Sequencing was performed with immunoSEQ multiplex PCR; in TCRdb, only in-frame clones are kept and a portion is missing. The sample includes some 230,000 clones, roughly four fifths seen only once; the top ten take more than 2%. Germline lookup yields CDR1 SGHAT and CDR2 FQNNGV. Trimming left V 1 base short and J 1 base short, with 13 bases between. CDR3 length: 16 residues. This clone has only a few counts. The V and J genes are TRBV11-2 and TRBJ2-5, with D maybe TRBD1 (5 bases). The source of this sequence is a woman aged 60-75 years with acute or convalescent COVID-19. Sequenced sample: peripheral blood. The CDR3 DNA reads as TGTGCCAGCAGCTTAGTTAACGCAGGGCCCCAAGAGACCCAGTACTTC. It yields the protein CASSLVNAGPQETQYF.